These 21 T cell receptor beta chains were sequenced from one sample in a study of blood T cell repertoires in COVID-19. The repertoire was sequenced with immunoSEQ multiplex PCR; TCRdb's copy has only in-frame clones and lacks some. Here the sample spans roughly 300,000 clones, 75% to 95% being singletons. Input material: PBMCs or T cells enriched from blood (not recorded which). All receptors derive from a woman under 40 who had recovered from COVID-19.

This chain connects TRBV24-1 to TRBJ2-7; D may be TRBD1 (7 bases). The CDR3 spans 15 residues. Germline V gives CDR1 KGHDR, CDR2 SFDVKD. Trimming took 5 bases from V and 0 from J, leaving 13 bases between them. CDR3 in DNA: TGTGCCACCAGTGCCTGGGGGGACAGCTCCTACGAGCAGTACTTC. Its protein is CATSAWGDSSYEQYF.

The chain links TRBV24-1 to TRBJ1-4; weak D call: TRBD1 (6 bases). Germline V CDR1 and CDR2: KGHDR, SFDVKD. The CDR3 totals 14 residues. Trimming shortened V by 3 bases and J by 7 bases, and 11 bases separated the two germline ends. The CDR3 DNA is TGTGCCACCAGTGATAACAGGGTCGCTGAAAAACTGTTTTTT. The encoded protein is CATSDNRVAEKLFF.

The chain uses TRBV4-3 and TRBJ2-1, with 11 nucleotides matching TRBD2. Germline loops: CDR1 LGHNA, CDR2 YSLEER. V was clipped by 4 bases and J by 8 bases; unmatched bases: 16. This CDR3 has 18 amino acids. Here the CDR3 DNA reads TGCGCCAGCAGCCCCCTCGGGACTAGCGGACTCCACCGCCATGAGCAGTTCTTC. Translating gives CASSPLGTSGLHRHEQFF.

The chain links TRBV15 to TRBJ1-5; 7 bases agree with TRBD1. Germline CDR1 reads LNHNV; CDR2 reads YYDKDF (reference sequence). The ends lost 1 base at V and 0 bases at J; junction bases unmatched: 3. The CDR3 has 16 amino acids. This CDR3 is CATSRGGQISNQPQHF. CDR3 in DNA: TGTGCCACCAGCAGAGGGGGACAGATTAGCAATCAGCCCCAGCATTTT.

This sequence joins TRBV19 and TRBJ1-5; D not certain. V gave up 6 bases and J gave up 5 bases, with 11 bases separating them. Germline V gives CDR1 LNHDA, CDR2 SQIVND (reference sequence). This CDR3 region has 13 residues. CDR3 DNA sequence: TGTGCCAGTAGGTCCCTGGCAGATCAGCCCCAGCATTTT. It encodes CASRSLADQPQHF.

This clone has only one observation. The J gene is TRBJ2-3, the V gene TRBV5-4; weak D call: TRBD2 (6 bases). There are 13 residues in the CDR3. V lost 3 bases, J lost 7 bases, and 12 bases lay in between. Germline V gene sequence: CDR1 SGHNT, CDR2 YYREEE (reference sequence). CDR3 residues: CASSSEGTYTQYF. CDR3 DNA: TGTGCCAGCAGCTCGGAAGGGACTTATACGCAGTATTTT. The full variable domain, its missing parts supplied by reference TRBV5-4 and TRBJ2-3, is ETGVTQSPTHLIKTRGQQVTLRCSSQSGHNTVSWYQQALGQGPQFIFQYYREEENGRGNFPPRFSGLQFPNYSSELNVNALELDDSALYLCASSSEGTYTQYFGPGTRLTVL.

The rearrangement joins TRBV10-2 to TRBJ2-7; 7 bases align to TRBD2. The CDR3 consists of 13 residues. Trimming at V came to 3 bases and at J to 2 bases, leaving 1 base not matched to a gene. Per the germline V gene, CDR1 is WSHSY and CDR2 is SAAADI. CDR3 sequence: CASSEAGPYEQYF. The CDR3 DNA reads TGCGCCAGCAGTGAAGCGGGACCCTACGAGCAGTACTTC.

The chain employs TRBV6-5 and TRBJ2-7, with D possibly matching TRBD2 (6 bases). The CDR3 contains 13 residues. V shed 6 bases and J shed 1 base, with 10 bases lying between them. Looked up from germline, CDR1 is MNHEY and CDR2 is SVGAGI. In DNA form, the CDR3 reads TGTGCCAGCAGGCCTAGCGATTCCTACGAGCAGTACTTC. Protein product: CASRPSDSYEQYF.

The rearrangement joins TRBV4-1 to TRBJ2-1; 9 bases line up with TRBD2. Looked up from germline, CDR1 is MGHRA and CDR2 is YSYEKL. This CDR3 is 16 amino acids long. The V gene end was trimmed by 4 bases and the J gene end by 6 bases; junction bases not matched to a gene: 10. The CDR3 is CASSPIEGLALNEQFF. The CDR3 DNA is TGCGCCAGCAGCCCCATTGAAGGACTAGCGCTCAATGAGCAGTTCTTC.

The gene calls are TRBV30 and TRBJ2-1, with 14 bases identical to TRBD2. CDR3 size: 15 residues. The ends lost 3 bases at V and 9 bases at J; junction bases unmatched: 7. Germline values: CDR1 GTSNPN, CDR2 SVGIG (reference sequence). CDR3 DNA sequence: TGTGCCTGGAGAGGGACTAGCGGGAGTTTCGGTGAGCAGTTCTTC. It specifies CAWRGTSGSFGEQFF.

This rearrangement joins TRBV18 to TRBJ1-1; D is perhaps TRBD1 (5 bases). V was cut by 2 bases and J by 10 bases, with 23 bases left in between. The CDR3 sequence is 16 residues long. The germline gives CDR1 KGHSH, CDR2 LQKENI. This chain's CDR3 is CASSPTGLGPIPGAFF. The CDR3 DNA reads TGTGCCAGCTCACCAACGGGACTCGGGCCGATTCCTGGAGCTTTCTTT.

The chain combines TRBV27 with TRBJ2-1; TRBD2 matches 10 bases. The ends lost 2 bases at V and 2 bases at J; junction bases unmatched: 9. Germline lookup yields CDR1 MNHEY and CDR2 SMNVEV (reference sequence). CDR3 length: 18 amino acids. DNA of the CDR3: TGTGCCAGCAGTTTAACCCCTAGCGGGAGCGGGGCCTACAATGAGCAGTTCTTC. The encoded protein is CASSLTPSGSGAYNEQFF.

The chain joins TRBV27 to TRBJ1-6; unclear D gene. In germline, CDR1 is MNHEY, CDR2 SMNVEV (reference sequence). The CDR3 consists of 13 residues. V lost 5 bases to trimming and J lost 7 bases, with 9 bases between them. The CDR3 here is CASSKSLNSPLHF. CDR3 DNA sequence: TGTGCCAGCAGTAAGTCACTCAATTCACCCCTCCACTTT.

The rearrangement joins TRBV7-9 to TRBJ2-5; D gene unclear. The CDR3 contains 12 residues. The germline CDR1 and CDR2 sequences are SEHNR and FQNEAQ (reference sequence). The V end lost 6 bases, the J end lost 1 base, and 6 bases lay between the germline ends. CDR3 amino acids: CASRQTQETQYF. For the CDR3, the DNA is TGTGCCAGCAGACAGACCCAAGAGACCCAGTACTTC.

V usage is TRBV30 and J usage is TRBJ1-3, with 10 bases identical to TRBD1. Germline V CDR1 and CDR2: GTSNPN, SVGIG (reference sequence). CDR3 length equals 13 residues. The CDR3 spells CASTGGPGNTIYF. The DNA for the CDR3 is TGTGCGTCGACAGGGGGCCCTGGAAACACCATATATTTT.

The chain links TRBV7-8 to TRBJ1-6; D may be TRBD1 (5 bases). Trimming cost V 1 base and J 3 bases, with 16 bases left between them. The CDR3 length is 18 residues. CDR1 and CDR2 (germline): SGHVS, FQNEAQ. This CDR3 is CASSLVGAKSIYNSPLHF. The CDR3 region has the DNA TGTGCCAGCAGCTTAGTTGGGGCAAAATCTATCTATAATTCACCCCTCCACTTT.

On this clone itself: Other nucleotide sequences in the sample specify the same CDR3. This sequence joins TRBV28 and TRBJ2-7; TRBD2 might be the D (5 bases). The CDR3 is 12 amino acids. Trimming took off 3 bases at V and 6 bases at J, with 9 bases between the two ends. Germline V gene data show CDR1 as MDHEN and CDR2 as SYDVKM. This CDR3 reads CASSLMRAEQYF. In nucleotides, the CDR3 is TGTGCCAGCAGTTTGATGAGGGCCGAGCAGTACTTC.

V gene TRBV6-5 combines with J gene TRBJ1-5, with D unresolved. V was trimmed by 0 bases and J by 5 bases, leaving 8 bases between them. CDR3 length: 14 amino acids. The germline V gene encodes CDR1 MNHEY and CDR2 SVGAGI. This CDR3 is CASSYSSGYQPQHF. The CDR3 DNA sequence: TGTGCCAGCAGTTACTCTTCAGGATATCAGCCCCAGCATTTT.

This rearrangement joins TRBV6-5 to TRBJ2-3; 9 positions agree with TRBD1. The germline V gene has CDR1 MNHEY and CDR2 SVGAGI. This CDR3 comprises 14 residues. Trimming cost V 4 bases and J 7 bases; bases outside gene matches: 6. This CDR3 reads CASSSTGGGYTQYF. DNA for the CDR3: TGTGCCAGCAGTTCTACAGGGGGCGGATATACGCAGTATTTT.

This clone was counted once. This chain links TRBV7-9 with TRBJ1-1; no clear D gene. CDR1 and CDR2 from the germline V gene are SEHNR and FQNEAQ (reference sequence). This CDR3 is 12 amino acids long. V gave up 1 base and J gave up 9 bases, with 9 bases separating them. The CDR3 DNA sequence: TGTGCCAGCAGCTTAGGAGCAGACAAAGCTTTCTTT. It specifies CASSLGADKAFF.

This chain links TRBV5-7 with TRBJ2-1; TRBD2 matches 10 bases. TRBV5-7 is noted as an ORF with a role that remains uncertain. With 4 bases clipped from V and 5 bases from J, the junction kept 9 bases outside the gene matches. The CDR3 loop spans 16 amino acids. This CDR3 reads CASSPGLATVNNEQFF. DNA for the CDR3: TGTGCCAGCAGCCCGGGACTAGCGACCGTTAACAATGAGCAGTTCTTC.